This entry describes one T cell receptor (beta chain). As yet, its antigen is unknown. TCRdb processed the 5' RACE reads anew with MiXCR; each CDR3 protein has one entry. The sample holds about 720,000 distinct CDR3 sequences, 18% seen once. The data originate from a study of identical twins. General study results and limits: Weaker excess twin sharing was seen among beta out-of-frame sequences.

This CDR3 has 13 amino acids. Germline lookup yields CDR1 SEHNR and CDR2 FQNEAQ (reference sequence). Trimming removed 5 bases from V and 8 bases from J, with 12 bases in between. These same data were also listed under a study on T cells expressing NK-cell markers. From that report: It was sorted CD3+CD56-NKG2C+, CD3+CD56+NKG2C- and CD3+CD56+NKG2C+ T cells that provided the TCR beta repertoires. What remained unclear was the HCMV specificity of expanded NKG2C+ T cell clones.

This clonotype was sampled from a woman younger than 30 in good health. This sequence joins TRBV7-9 and TRBJ1-4, with D hard to call. Input material: PBMCs. CDR3 nucleotides: TGTGCCAGCAGCCGCGAAAGGCAGGAAAAACTGTTTTTT. It encodes CASSRERQEKLFF.